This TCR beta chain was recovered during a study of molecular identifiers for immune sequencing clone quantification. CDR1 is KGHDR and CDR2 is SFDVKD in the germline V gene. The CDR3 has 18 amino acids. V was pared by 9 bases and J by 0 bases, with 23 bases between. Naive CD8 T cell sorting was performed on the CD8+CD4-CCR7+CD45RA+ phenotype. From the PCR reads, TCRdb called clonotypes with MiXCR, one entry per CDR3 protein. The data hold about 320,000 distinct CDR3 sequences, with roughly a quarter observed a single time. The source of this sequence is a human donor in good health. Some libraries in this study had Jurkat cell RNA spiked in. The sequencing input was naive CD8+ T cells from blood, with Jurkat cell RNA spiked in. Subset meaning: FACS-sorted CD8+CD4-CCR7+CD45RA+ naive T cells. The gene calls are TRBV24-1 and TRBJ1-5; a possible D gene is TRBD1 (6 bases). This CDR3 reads CATRSSQGPVYSNQPQHF. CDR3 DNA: TGTGCCACCCGTAGTTCGCAGGGGCCTGTTTATAGCAATCAGCCCCAGCATTTT.